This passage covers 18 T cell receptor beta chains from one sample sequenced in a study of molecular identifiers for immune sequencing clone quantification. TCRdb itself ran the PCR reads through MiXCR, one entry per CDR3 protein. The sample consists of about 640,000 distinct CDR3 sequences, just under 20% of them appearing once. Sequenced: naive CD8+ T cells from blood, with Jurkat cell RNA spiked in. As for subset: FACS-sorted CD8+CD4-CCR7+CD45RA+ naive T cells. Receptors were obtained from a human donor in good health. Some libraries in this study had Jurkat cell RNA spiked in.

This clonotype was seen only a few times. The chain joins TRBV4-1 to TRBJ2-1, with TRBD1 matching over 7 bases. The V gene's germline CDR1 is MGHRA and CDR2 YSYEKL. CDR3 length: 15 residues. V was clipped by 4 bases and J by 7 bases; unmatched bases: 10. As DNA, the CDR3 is TGCGCCAGCAGCCTGAACAGGGGCACGGGAAATGAGCAGTTCTTC. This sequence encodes CASSLNRGTGNEQFF.

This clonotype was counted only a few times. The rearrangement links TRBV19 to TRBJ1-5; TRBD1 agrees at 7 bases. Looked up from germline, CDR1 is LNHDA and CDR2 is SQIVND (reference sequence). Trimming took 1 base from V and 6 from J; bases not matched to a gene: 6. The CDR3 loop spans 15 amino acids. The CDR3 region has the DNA TGTGCCAGTAGTATAGTCTGGGCAGGGGGTCAGCCCCAGCATTTT. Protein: CASSIVWAGGQPQHF. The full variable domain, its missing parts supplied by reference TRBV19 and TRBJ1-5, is DGGITQSPKYLFRKEGQNVTLSCEQNLNHDAMYWYRQDPGQGLRLIYYSQIVNDFQKGDIAEGYSVSREKKESFPLTVTSAQKNPTAFYLCASSIVWAGGQPQHFGDGTRLSIL.

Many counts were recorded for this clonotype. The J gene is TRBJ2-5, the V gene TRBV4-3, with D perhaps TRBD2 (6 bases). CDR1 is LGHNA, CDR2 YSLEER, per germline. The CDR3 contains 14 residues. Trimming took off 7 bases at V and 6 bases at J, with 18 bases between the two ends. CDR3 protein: CASKPGAGTKTQYF. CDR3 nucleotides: TGCGCCAGCAAACCGGGAGCCGGCACGAAGACCCAGTACTTC.

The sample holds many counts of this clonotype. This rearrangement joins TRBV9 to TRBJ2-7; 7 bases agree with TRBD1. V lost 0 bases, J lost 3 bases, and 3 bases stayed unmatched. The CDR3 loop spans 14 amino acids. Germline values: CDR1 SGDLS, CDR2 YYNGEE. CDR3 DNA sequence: TGTGCCAGCAGCGTAGGGGACAGAGGCTACGAGCAGTACTTC. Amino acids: CASSVGDRGYEQYF.

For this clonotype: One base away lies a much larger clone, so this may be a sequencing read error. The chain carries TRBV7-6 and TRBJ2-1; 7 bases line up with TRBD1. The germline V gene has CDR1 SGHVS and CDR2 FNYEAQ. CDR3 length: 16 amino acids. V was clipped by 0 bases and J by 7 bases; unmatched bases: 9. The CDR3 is CASSLAGQRVVNEQFF. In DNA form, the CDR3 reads TGTGCCAGCAGCTTAGCGGGACAGAGGGTTGTTAATGAGCAGTTCTTC.

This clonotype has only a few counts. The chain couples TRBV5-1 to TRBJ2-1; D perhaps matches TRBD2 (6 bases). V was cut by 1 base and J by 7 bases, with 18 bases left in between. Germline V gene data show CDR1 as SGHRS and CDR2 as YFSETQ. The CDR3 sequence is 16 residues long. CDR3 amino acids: CASSLLSGLAENEQFF. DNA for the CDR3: TGCGCCAGCAGCTTGCTATCGGGACTTGCCGAGAATGAGCAGTTCTTC.

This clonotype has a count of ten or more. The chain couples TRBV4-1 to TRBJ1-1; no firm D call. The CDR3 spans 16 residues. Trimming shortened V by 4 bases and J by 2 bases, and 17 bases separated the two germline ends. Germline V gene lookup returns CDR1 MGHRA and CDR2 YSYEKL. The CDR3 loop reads CASSPTTVEINTEAFF. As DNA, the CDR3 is TGCGCCAGCAGCCCCACGACGGTGGAAATAAACACTGAAGCTTTCTTT.

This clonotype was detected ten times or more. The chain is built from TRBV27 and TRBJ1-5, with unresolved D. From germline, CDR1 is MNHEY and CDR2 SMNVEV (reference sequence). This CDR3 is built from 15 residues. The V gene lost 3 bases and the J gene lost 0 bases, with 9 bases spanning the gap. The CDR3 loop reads CASSLAEYSNQPQHF. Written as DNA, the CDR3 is TGTGCCAGCAGTTTGGCAGAATATAGCAATCAGCCCCAGCATTTT.

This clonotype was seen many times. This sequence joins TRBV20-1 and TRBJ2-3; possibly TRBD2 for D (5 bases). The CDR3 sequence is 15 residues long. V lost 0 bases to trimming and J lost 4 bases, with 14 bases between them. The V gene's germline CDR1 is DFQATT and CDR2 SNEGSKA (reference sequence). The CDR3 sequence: CSARDPRESSDTQYF. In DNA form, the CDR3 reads TGCAGTGCTAGAGATCCGAGGGAGTCATCAGATACGCAGTATTTT.

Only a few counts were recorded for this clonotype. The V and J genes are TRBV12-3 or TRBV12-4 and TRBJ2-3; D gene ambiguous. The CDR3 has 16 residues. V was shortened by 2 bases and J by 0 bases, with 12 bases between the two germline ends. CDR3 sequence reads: CASSLQQTESTDTQYF. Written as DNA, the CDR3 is TGTGCCAGCAGTTTACAACAGACGGAAAGCACAGATACGCAGTATTTT.

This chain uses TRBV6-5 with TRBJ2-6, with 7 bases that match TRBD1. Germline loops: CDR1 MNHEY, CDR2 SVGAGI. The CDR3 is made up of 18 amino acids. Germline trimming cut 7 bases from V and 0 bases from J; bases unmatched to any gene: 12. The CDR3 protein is CASKNPRQGYSGANVLTF. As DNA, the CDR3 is TGTGCCAGCAAAAACCCGAGACAGGGATACTCTGGGGCCAACGTCCTGACTTTC.

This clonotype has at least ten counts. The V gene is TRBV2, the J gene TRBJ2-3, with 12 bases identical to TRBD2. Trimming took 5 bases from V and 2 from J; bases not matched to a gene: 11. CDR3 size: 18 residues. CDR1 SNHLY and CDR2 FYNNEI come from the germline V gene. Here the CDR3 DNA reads TGTGCCAGCAGTCTAGCGGGGGGGCCCCTGCTTCTCACAGATACGCAGTATTTT. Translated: CASSLAGGPLLLTDTQYF.

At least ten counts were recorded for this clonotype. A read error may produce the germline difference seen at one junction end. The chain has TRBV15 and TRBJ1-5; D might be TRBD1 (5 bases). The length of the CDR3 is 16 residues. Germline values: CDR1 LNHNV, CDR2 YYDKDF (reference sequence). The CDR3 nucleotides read TGTGCCACCAGCAGTGTGGGGCCAGGCCGCAATCAGCCTCAGCATTTT. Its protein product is CATSSVGPGRNQPQHF.

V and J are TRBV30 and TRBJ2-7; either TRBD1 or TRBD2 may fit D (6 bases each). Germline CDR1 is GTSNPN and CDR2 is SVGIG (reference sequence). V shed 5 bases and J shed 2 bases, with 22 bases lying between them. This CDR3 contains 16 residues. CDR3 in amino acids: CAWDSRGPTFTYEQYF. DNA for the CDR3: TGTGCCTGGGACTCCCGGGGGCCGACTTTCACCTACGAGCAGTACTTC.

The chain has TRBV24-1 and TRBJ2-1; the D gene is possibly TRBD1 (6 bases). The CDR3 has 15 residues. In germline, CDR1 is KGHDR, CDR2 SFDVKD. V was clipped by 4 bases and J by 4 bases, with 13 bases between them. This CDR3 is CATSDPGTRYNEQFF. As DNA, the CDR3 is TGTGCCACCAGTGACCCCGGGACACGATACAATGAGCAGTTCTTC.

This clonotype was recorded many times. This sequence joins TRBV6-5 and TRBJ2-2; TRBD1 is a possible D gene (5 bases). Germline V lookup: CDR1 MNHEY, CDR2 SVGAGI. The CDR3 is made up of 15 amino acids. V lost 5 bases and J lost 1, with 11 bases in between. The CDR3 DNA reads TGTGCCAGCAGTGACATGGGGCAGAACACCGGGGAGCTGTTTTTT. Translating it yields CASSDMGQNTGELFF.

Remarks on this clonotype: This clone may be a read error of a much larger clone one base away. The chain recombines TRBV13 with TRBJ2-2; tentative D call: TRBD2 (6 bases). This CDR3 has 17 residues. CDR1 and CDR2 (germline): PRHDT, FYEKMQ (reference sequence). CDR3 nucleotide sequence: TGTGCCAGCAGCTCCGATCTTCGGGAGCCGGGCACCGGGGAGCTGCTTTTT. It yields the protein CASSSDLREPGTGELLF. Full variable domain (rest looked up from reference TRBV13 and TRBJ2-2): AAGVIQSPRHLIKEKRETATLKCYPIPRHDTVYWYQQGPGQDPQFLISFYEKMQSDKGSIPDRFSAQQFSDYHSELNMSSLELGDSALYFCASSSDLREPGTGELLFGEGSRLTVL.

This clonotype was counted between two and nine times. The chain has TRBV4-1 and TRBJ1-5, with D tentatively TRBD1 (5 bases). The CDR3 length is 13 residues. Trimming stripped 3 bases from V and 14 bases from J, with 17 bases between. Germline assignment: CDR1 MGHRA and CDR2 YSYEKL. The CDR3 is CASSHTLGVVKHF. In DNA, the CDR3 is TGCGCCAGCAGCCATACATTGGGGGTTGTCAAGCATTTT.